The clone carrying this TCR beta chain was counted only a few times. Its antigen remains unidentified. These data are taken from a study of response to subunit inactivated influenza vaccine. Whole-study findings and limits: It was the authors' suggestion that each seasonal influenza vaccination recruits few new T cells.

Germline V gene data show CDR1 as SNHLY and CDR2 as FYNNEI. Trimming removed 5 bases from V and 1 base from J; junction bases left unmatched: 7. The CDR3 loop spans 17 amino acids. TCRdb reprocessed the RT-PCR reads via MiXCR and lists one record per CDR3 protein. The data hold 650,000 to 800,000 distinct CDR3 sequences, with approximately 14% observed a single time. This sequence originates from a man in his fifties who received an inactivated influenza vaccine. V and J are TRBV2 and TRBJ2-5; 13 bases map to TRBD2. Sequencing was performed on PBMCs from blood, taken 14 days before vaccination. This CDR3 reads CASSITRLAGGQETQYF. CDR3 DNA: TGTGCCAGCAGTATCACCCGACTAGCGGGAGGCCAAGAGACCCAGTACTTC.